What follows are 18 T cell receptor beta chains derived from one specimen sequenced in a study of response to subunit inactivated influenza vaccine. TCRdb used MiXCR to reprocess the RT-PCR reads, holding one entry per CDR3 protein. This sample has 430,000 or so distinct CDR3 sequences, with about 10% found just once. Material: PBMCs from blood, obtained about 40 days after vaccination. These receptors were obtained from a man between 45 and 60 years old who received an inactivated influenza vaccine.

This clonotype was recorded a few times. The genes are TRBV6-1 and TRBJ2-1, with D perhaps TRBD2 (6 bases). Trimming stripped 5 bases from V and 2 bases from J, with 13 bases between. CDR1 MNHNS and CDR2 SASEGT come from the germline V gene. This CDR3 is 15 amino acids long. This CDR3 reads CASSPTGLTYNEQFF. CDR3 DNA sequence: TGTGCCAGCAGTCCTACCGGACTAACCTACAATGAGCAGTTCTTC.

The sample holds many counts of this clonotype. V and J are TRBV20-1 and TRBJ2-7, with a possible D match to TRBD1 (6 bases). Trimming cost V 2 bases and J 2 bases, with 7 bases left between them. This CDR3 comprises 12 residues. CDR1 DFQATT and CDR2 SNEGSKA come from the germline V gene (reference sequence). CDR3 loop: CSARRTAYEQYF. In DNA, the CDR3 is TGCAGTGCTAGAAGGACAGCCTACGAGCAGTACTTC.

This clonotype was seen more than once but under ten times. This CDR3 is CASSPPGLFGGELFF. Here the CDR3 DNA reads TGTGCCAGCTCACCACCGGGACTCTTTGGCGGGGAGCTGTTTTTT. This chain links TRBV18 with TRBJ2-2; possibly TRBD2 for D (6 bases). In germline, CDR1 is KGHSH, CDR2 LQKENI. Trimming stripped 0 bases from V and 7 bases from J, with 12 bases between. The CDR3 has 15 residues. Filled out from reference TRBV18 and TRBJ2-2, the complete variable domain reads NAGVMQNPRHLVRRRGQEARLRCSPMKGHSHVYWYRQLPEEGLKFMVYLQKENIIDESGMPKERFSAEFPKEGPSILRIQQVVRGDSAAYFCASSPPGLFGGELFFGEGSRLTVL.

The rearrangement joins TRBV12-3 or TRBV12-4 to TRBJ1-1; 9 nucleotides align to TRBD1. After removal of 5 bases from V and 0 bases from J, the junction contained 4 bases not matched to a gene. The CDR3 contains 15 residues. The CDR3 loop is CASSETGGVNTEAFF. CDR3 DNA sequence: TGTGCCAGCAGTGAGACAGGGGGGGTGAACACTGAAGCTTTCTTT.

This clonotype was seen more than once but under ten times. The chain is built from TRBV6-2 or TRBV6-3 and TRBJ2-1; D might be TRBD2 (6 bases). The V end lost 5 bases, the J end lost 12 bases, and 17 bases lay between the germline ends. The V gene's germline CDR1 is MNHEY and CDR2 SVGEGT. The CDR3 is made up of 13 amino acids. The CDR3 nucleotides read TGTGCCAGCAGTCCTCTAGCGCTAGGATGGCAGTTCTTC. Its translation is CASSPLALGWQFF.

This clonotype was recorded at least ten times. The J gene is TRBJ2-2, the V gene TRBV12-3 or TRBV12-4, with D tentatively TRBD1 or TRBD2 (5 bases each). Trimming shortened V by 4 bases and J by 9 bases, and 15 bases separated the two germline ends. The CDR3 runs 14 residues. In DNA form, the CDR3 reads TGTGCCAGCAGTTCCGGGACGGCTGGCCGGGAGCTGTTTTTT. Its translation is CASSSGTAGRELFF.

This clonotype was picked up many times. CDR3 sequence: CASSLGWQGGTGELFF. The DNA for the CDR3 is TGTGCCAGCAGCTTGGGCTGGCAGGGAGGCACCGGGGAGCTGTTTTTT. The genes are TRBV5-6 and TRBJ2-2; maybe TRBD2 (6 bases). Trimming stripped 0 bases from V and 4 bases from J, with 13 bases between. Germline-derived CDR1 and CDR2 are SGHDT and YYEEEE. The CDR3 is made up of 16 amino acids.

The chain combines TRBV3-1 with TRBJ1-1; a weak D match, TRBD1 (5 bases). Between the trimmed V and J ends, which lost 4 bases and 1 base, there was a span of 16 bases. The CDR3 is made up of 16 amino acids. CDR1 is LGHDT, CDR2 YNNKEL, per germline (reference sequence). The DNA of the CDR3 is TGTGCCAGCAGCCCTCGGGGCAGGGTTGGGAACACTGAAGCTTTCTTT. The encoded protein is CASSPRGRVGNTEAFF.

This clonotype occurred a few times. The rearrangement links TRBV7-6 to TRBJ1-1; 7 bases map to TRBD1. The CDR3 runs to 13 residues. The V and J ends lost 5 bases and 6 bases, in that order; junction bases with no gene match: 6. Germline CDR1 is SGHVS and CDR2 is FNYEAQ. CDR3 nucleotide sequence: TGTGCCAGCAGCGCAACAGGGGTCGCTGAAGCTTTCTTT. Protein sequence: CASSATGVAEAFF.

This clonotype has at least ten counts. The chain carries TRBV20-1 and TRBJ2-1; 7 nucleotides align to TRBD2. CDR3 length: 16 residues. CDR1 and CDR2 from the germline V gene are DFQATT and SNEGSKA (reference sequence). V shed 1 base and J 3 bases; nucleotides not matched to a gene: 9. The CDR3 coding sequence is TGCAGTGCTAGAGGAGATGCGGGAGCGTACTACAATGAGCAGTTCTTC. Protein product: CSARGDAGAYYNEQFF.

The V and J genes are TRBV9 and TRBJ2-1; D remains unclear. Germline lookup yields CDR1 SGDLS and CDR2 YYNGEE. The germline V and J ends were trimmed by 0 bases and 10 bases, with 11 bases remaining between them. The CDR3 totals 13 residues. CDR3 sequence (DNA): TGTGCCAGCAGCGTAGCAGTTCAAAGCGAGCAGTTCTTC. Its protein product is CASSVAVQSEQFF.

V gene TRBV4-2 combines with J gene TRBJ2-5; 7 nucleotides agree with TRBD2. Germline V gene sequence: CDR1 LGHNA, CDR2 YNFKEQ. This CDR3 is built from 16 residues. V lost 0 bases to trimming and J lost 4 bases; unmatched junction nucleotides: 8. The CDR3 loop reads CASSQDPGGGPETQYF. The DNA of the CDR3 is TGTGCCAGCAGCCAAGATCCCGGGGGAGGGCCAGAGACCCAGTACTTC.

The chain has TRBV5-6 and TRBJ1-3; D remains ambiguous. CDR3 length: 12 residues. Germline CDR1 SGHDT, CDR2 YYEEEE. Trimming took 2 bases from V and 16 from J, leaving 16 bases between them. The CDR3 bases are TGTGCCAGCAGCTTTCGGGCCATTGGAAGGTATTTT. Amino acid sequence: CASSFRAIGRYF.

This clonotype was seen more than once but under ten times. This chain uses TRBV3-1 with TRBJ2-7; 9 positions match TRBD2. V shed 3 bases and J 7 bases; nucleotides not matched to a gene: 7. The CDR3 sequence is 14 residues long. Germline assignment: CDR1 LGHDT and CDR2 YNNKEL (reference sequence). The CDR3 DNA reads TGTGCCAGCAGCCACGCACCTAGCGGGGAAGAGCAGTACTTC. This translates into CASSHAPSGEEQYF.

This chain links TRBV10-3 with TRBJ2-3, with D perhaps matching TRBD1 (6 bases). V lost 6 bases and J lost 6, with 19 bases in between. Germline values: CDR1 ENHRY, CDR2 SYGVKD. This CDR3 has 15 amino acids. The CDR3 region has the DNA TGTGCCATCAGACAACAGGGTAGAGATGGGGATACGCAGTATTTT. Its protein product is CAIRQQGRDGDTQYF.

The gene calls are TRBV7-2 and TRBJ2-3; 7 bases match TRBD2. CDR3 size: 15 residues. The V segment lost 2 bases and the J segment 4 bases; nucleotides outside the gene matches: 6. In germline, CDR1 is SGHTA, CDR2 FQGNSA. Here the CDR3 reads CASSLRALAADTQYF. Written as DNA, the CDR3 is TGTGCCAGCAGCTTACGGGCCCTAGCGGCAGATACGCAGTATTTT.

Only a few counts were recorded for this clonotype. The chain has TRBV18 and TRBJ2-2; D uncertain. Germline V gene sequence: CDR1 KGHSH, CDR2 LQKENI. V lost 4 bases and J lost 0, with 12 bases in between. This CDR3 comprises 16 residues. The CDR3 nucleotides are TGTGCCAGCTCACTCACCCTTGAAGCGAACACCGGGGAGCTGTTTTTT. Protein product: CASSLTLEANTGELFF.

This clonotype has just a few counts. The chain uses TRBV7-9 and TRBJ2-7; D is ambiguous. V lost 6 bases to trimming and J lost 5 bases, with 5 bases between them. This CDR3 has 10 amino acids. Germline loops: CDR1 SEHNR, CDR2 FQNEAQ (reference sequence). This chain's CDR3 is CASSRDEQYF. The CDR3 DNA follows: TGTGCCAGCAGTAGGGACGAGCAGTACTTC.